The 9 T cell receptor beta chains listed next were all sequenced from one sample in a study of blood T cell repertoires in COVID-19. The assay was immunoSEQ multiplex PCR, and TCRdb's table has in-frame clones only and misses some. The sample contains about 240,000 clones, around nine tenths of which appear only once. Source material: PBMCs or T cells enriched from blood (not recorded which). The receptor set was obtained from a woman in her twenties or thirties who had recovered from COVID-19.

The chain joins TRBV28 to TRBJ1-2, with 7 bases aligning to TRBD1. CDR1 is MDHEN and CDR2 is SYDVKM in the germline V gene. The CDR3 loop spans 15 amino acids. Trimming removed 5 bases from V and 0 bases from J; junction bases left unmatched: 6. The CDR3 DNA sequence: TGTGCCAGCAGTCACTACAGGGGAACTAACTATGGCTACACCTTC. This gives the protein CASSHYRGTNYGYTF.

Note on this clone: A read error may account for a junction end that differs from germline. CDR3 sequence (DNA): TGTGCCAGCAGCATAGCCCCGGGACAGAGCTCCTACAATGAGCAGTTCTTC. Translated: CASSIAPGQSSYNEQFF. The gene calls are TRBV7-6 and TRBJ2-1, with 7 bases lining up with TRBD1. Germline CDR1 reads SGHVS; CDR2 reads FNYEAQ. The CDR3 is 17 amino acids.

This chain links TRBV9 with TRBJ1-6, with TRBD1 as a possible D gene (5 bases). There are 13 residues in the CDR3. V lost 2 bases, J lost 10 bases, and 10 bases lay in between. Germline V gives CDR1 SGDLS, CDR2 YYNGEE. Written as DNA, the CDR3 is TGTGCCAGCAGCGTGGGGGGTTCATCACCCCTCCACTTT. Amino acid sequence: CASSVGGSSPLHF.

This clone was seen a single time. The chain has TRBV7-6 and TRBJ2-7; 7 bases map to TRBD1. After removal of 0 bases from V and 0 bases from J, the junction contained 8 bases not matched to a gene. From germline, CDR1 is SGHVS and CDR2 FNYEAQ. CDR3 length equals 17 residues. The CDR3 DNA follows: TGTGCCAGCAGCTTAGCGGGTGGAGGACAGGCCTCCTACGAGCAGTACTTC. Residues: CASSLAGGGQASYEQYF.

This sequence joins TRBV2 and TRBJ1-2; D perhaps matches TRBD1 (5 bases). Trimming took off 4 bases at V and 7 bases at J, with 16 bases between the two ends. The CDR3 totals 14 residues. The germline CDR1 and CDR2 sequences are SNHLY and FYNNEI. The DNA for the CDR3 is TGTGCCAGCAGTGTCGGCAGGGTAGAGGCTGGCTACACCTTC. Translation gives CASSVGRVEAGYTF.

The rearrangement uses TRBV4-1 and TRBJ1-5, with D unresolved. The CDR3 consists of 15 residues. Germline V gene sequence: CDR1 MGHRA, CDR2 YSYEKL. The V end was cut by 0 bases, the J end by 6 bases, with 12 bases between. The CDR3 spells CASSQDRGYGQPQHF. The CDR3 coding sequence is TGCGCCAGCAGCCAAGATAGAGGGTATGGTCAGCCCCAGCATTTT.

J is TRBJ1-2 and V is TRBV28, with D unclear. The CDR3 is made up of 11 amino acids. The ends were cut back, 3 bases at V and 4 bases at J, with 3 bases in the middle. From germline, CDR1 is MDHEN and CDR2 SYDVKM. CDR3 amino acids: CASSLSYGYTF. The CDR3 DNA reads TGTGCCAGCAGTTTGAGCTATGGCTACACCTTC.

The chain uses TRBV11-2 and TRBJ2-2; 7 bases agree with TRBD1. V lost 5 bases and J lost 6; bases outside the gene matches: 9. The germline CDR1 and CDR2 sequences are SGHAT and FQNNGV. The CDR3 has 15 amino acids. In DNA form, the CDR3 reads TGTGCCAGCAGCACAAACAGGGGTGAAGCCGGGGAGCTGTTTTTT. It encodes CASSTNRGEAGELFF. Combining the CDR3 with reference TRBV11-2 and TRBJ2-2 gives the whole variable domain EAGVAQSPRYKIIEKRQSVAFWCNPISGHATLYWYQQILGQGPKLLIQFQNNGVVDDSQLPKDRFSAERLKGVDSTLKIQPAKLEDSAVYLCASSTNRGEAGELFFGEGSRLTVL.

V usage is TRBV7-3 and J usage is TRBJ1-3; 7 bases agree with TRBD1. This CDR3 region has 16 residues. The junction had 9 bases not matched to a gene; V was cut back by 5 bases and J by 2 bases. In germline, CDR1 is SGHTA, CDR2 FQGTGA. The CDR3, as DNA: TGTGCCAGCAGCCAATTTAGACAGGGCCCTGGAAACACCATATATTTT. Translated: CASSQFRQGPGNTIYF.